This T cell receptor (beta chain) stems from a study of human T cells and chemical hapten exposure. On the study more broadly: After 6 days, upper back 0.01% DPC patch tests were scored. Study-level findings and limits: While controls formed fewer of them, expanded TCRs formed significantly more large CDR3 similarity clusters.

Unique molecular identifiers were attached to individual cDNA molecules during library preparation. TCRdb analysed the RACE reads with MiXCR anew, one entry per CDR3 protein. The table has about 54,000 distinct CDR3 sequences, more than 9% seen once. As to time point: patch test 2, 6 weeks after DPC sensitization. The treatment here: therapeutic diphenylcyclopropenone sensitization with weekly scalp DPC. Deletions cut 6 bases from V and 1 base from J, with 15 bases between. The CDR3 has 15 amino acids. CDR1 is MNHEY, CDR2 SVGEGT, per germline. In its sample, this clonotype was seen many times. What it binds is not known.

Sequencing used whole blood, obtained in connection with sensitization to the hapten diphenylcyclopropenone (DPC). The V and J genes are TRBV6-2 or TRBV6-3 and TRBJ1-1, with D hard to call. The sequence came from a woman aged 50 to 65 with alopecia areata. Some clones in this sample may be carry-over from other donors' samples. CDR3 nucleotides: TGTGCCAGCAGCAGCCGGGCCGCGAAGAACACTGAAGCTTTCTTT. Protein: CASSSRAAKNTEAFF.